These 30 T cell receptor beta chains share one sample of origin, sequenced in a study of blood T cell repertoires in COVID-19. Profiled with immunoSEQ multiplex PCR; TCRdb holds only in-frame clones, not every one. The data hold about 180,000 clones, with around 80% observed a single time. The specimen was peripheral blood. These TCRs come from a woman of 80 years or more with COVID-19, enrolled during active disease.

The chain uses TRBV5-6 and TRBJ1-2; TRBD1 matches at 9 bases. CDR3 length: 12 residues. Germline CDR1 is SGHDT and CDR2 is YYEEEE. V dropped 6 bases and J dropped 4; count of bases not matched to a gene: 1. In nucleotides, the CDR3 is TGTGCCAGCAAGGGACAGGGCTATGGCTACACCTTC. This sequence encodes CASKGQGYGYTF.

V gene TRBV5-1 combines with J gene TRBJ2-3; 9 bases agree with TRBD2. This CDR3 has 17 residues. CDR1 and CDR2 (germline): SGHRS, YFSETQ. Unmatched junction bases numbered 10, after V lost 1 base and J lost 4 bases. This CDR3 reads CASSLPAGGLTADTQYF. The CDR3, as DNA: TGCGCCAGCAGCTTGCCAGCGGGGGGCCTTACCGCAGATACGCAGTATTTT.

The chain has TRBV5-4 and TRBJ2-5, with 14 nucleotides matching TRBD2. The CDR3 is 16 residues long. Germline V CDR1 and CDR2: SGHNT, YYREEE (reference sequence). V dropped 2 bases and J dropped 3; count of bases not matched to a gene: 3. The DNA of the CDR3 is TGTGCCAGCAGCTTCGGGACTAGCGGGAGTAAAGAGACCCAGTACTTC. Protein sequence: CASSFGTSGSKETQYF. The whole variable domain, filled in from reference TRBV5-4 and TRBJ2-5, reads ETGVTQSPTHLIKTRGQQVTLRCSSQSGHNTVSWYQQALGQGPQFIFQYYREEENGRGNFPPRFSGLQFPNYSSELNVNALELDDSALYLCASSFGTSGSKETQYFGPGTRLLVL.

The rearrangement links TRBV18 to TRBJ2-1, with 8 bases identical to TRBD1. Germline CDR1 reads KGHSH; CDR2 reads LQKENI. V was pared by 1 base and J by 10 bases, with 9 bases of the junction left unmatched. The CDR3 runs 15 residues. This chain's CDR3 is CASSPRDRSRPEQFF. CDR3 bases: TGTGCCAGCTCACCACGGGACAGGTCCCGTCCGGAGCAGTTCTTC.

The gene calls are TRBV5-1 and TRBJ2-1; possible D gene TRBD2, 6 bases. Trimming cost V 0 bases and J 7 bases, with 17 bases left between them. The length of the CDR3 is 16 residues. Germline-derived CDR1 and CDR2 are SGHRS and YFSETQ. CDR3 in amino acids: CASSLGSTGVWNEQFF. CDR3 DNA: TGCGCCAGCAGCTTGGGGTCGACGGGAGTTTGGAATGAGCAGTTCTTC.

A note on this clone: An end of the junction does not agree with germline; a read error may underlie this. V gene TRBV7-7 combines with J gene TRBJ2-2; 8 nucleotides align to TRBD1. This CDR3 spans 14 amino acids. Germline values: CDR1 SSHAT, CDR2 FNYEAQ (reference sequence). CDR3 bases: TGTGCTAGCAGCTTAGACAGGGGTACCGGGGAGCTGTTTTTT. It yields the protein CASSLDRGTGELFF. Filled out from reference TRBV7-7 and TRBJ2-2, the complete variable domain reads GAGVSQSPRYKVTKRGQDVTLRCDPISSHATLYWYQQALGQGPEFLTYFNYEAQPDKSGLPSDRFSAERPEGSISTLTIQRTEQRDSAMYRCASSLDRGTGELFFGEGSRLTVL.

This chain connects TRBV3-1 (or the pseudogene TRBV3-2) to TRBJ2-7; perhaps TRBD1 as D (5 bases). This CDR3 contains 15 residues. Germline assignment: CDR1 LGHDT and CDR2 YNNKEL (reference sequence). V lost 1 base and J 0 bases, leaving 10 bases between the germline ends. The CDR3 DNA reads TGTGCCAGCAGCCAAGGGCAGGGCAACTCCTACGAGCAGTACTTC. It is translated as CASSQGQGNSYEQYF.

The chain joins TRBV6-1 to TRBJ1-3; tentative D call: TRBD1 (6 bases). The CDR3 totals 14 residues. CDR1 is MNHNS, CDR2 SASEGT, per germline. Deletions cut 6 bases from V and 7 bases from J, with 16 bases between. The CDR3 DNA reads TGTGCCAGCAGAACCACGATCACAGGGAACACCATATATTTT. Translation: CASRTTITGNTIYF.

The chain is built from TRBV19 and TRBJ2-5; 12 positions agree with TRBD1. The CDR3 runs 14 residues. The V segment lost 7 bases and the J segment 9 bases; nucleotides outside the gene matches: 9. CDR1 is LNHDA, CDR2 SQIVND, per germline (reference sequence). CDR3 nucleotide sequence: TGTGCCAGTAAGGGGACAGGGGGCCCGTGGGCCCAGTACTTC. This gives the protein CASKGTGGPWAQYF.

This rearrangement joins TRBV24-1 to TRBJ2-1; possible D gene TRBD2, 5 bases. Trimming took 7 bases from V and 8 from J, leaving 11 bases between them. The CDR3 spans 12 residues. Germline V CDR1 and CDR2: KGHDR, SFDVKD. The CDR3 here is CATRSAGYEQFF. CDR3 nucleotide sequence: TGTGCCACCAGGTCGGCGGGCTATGAGCAGTTCTTC.

The chain recombines TRBV7-2 with TRBJ1-1, with 10 bases identical to TRBD1. The ends lost 5 bases at V and 5 bases at J; junction bases unmatched: 5. CDR1 and CDR2 from the germline V gene are SGHTA and FQGNSA. The CDR3 covers 14 residues. The CDR3 nucleotides are TGTGCCAGCAGCCCGGACAGGGGGAGGACTGAAGCTTTCTTT. This sequence encodes CASSPDRGRTEAFF.

The rearrangement joins TRBV5-1 to TRBJ2-7; D possibly corresponds to TRBD2 (6 bases). The germline V and J ends were trimmed by 1 base and 3 bases, with 20 bases remaining between them. CDR3 length: 17 amino acids. Germline V CDR1 and CDR2: SGHRS, YFSETQ. CDR3 region: CASSLWSGSGMIYEQYF. CDR3 in DNA: TGCGCCAGCAGCTTGTGGTCCGGGAGTGGGATGATCTACGAGCAGTACTTC.

This rearrangement joins TRBV9 to TRBJ1-2; TRBD1 aligns across 8 bases. The germline gives CDR1 SGDLS, CDR2 YYNGEE. The CDR3 has 15 residues. J was trimmed by 5 bases and V by 0 bases; bases with no gene match: 6. Here the CDR3 reads CASSVAGQGKYGYTF. Here the CDR3 DNA reads TGTGCCAGCAGCGTAGCCGGACAGGGAAAATATGGCTACACCTTC.

The chain carries TRBV19 and TRBJ2-2; tentative D call: TRBD1 (5 bases). V was cut by 10 bases and J by 0 bases, with 9 bases left in between. Germline loops: CDR1 LNHDA, CDR2 SQIVND (reference sequence). The CDR3 sequence is 13 residues long. The CDR3 region is CAMQDTNTGELFF. CDR3 bases: TGTGCCATGCAGGACACGAACACCGGGGAGCTGTTTTTT.

The chain combines TRBV6-1 with TRBJ1-1; 7 bases map to TRBD1. Losses at the gene ends were 2 bases for V and 7 bases for J; bases not matched to a gene: 10. The length of the CDR3 is 15 residues. Germline V CDR1 and CDR2: MNHNS, SASEGT. The CDR3 reads CASSETAGAGGEAFF. The CDR3, as DNA: TGTGCCAGCAGTGAAACAGCGGGGGCAGGGGGTGAAGCTTTCTTT.

In this sample, this clone turned up a few times. The rearrangement links TRBV7-9 to TRBJ2-1; 14 bases map to TRBD2. The V segment lost 3 bases and the J segment 7 bases; nucleotides outside the gene matches: 2. Germline CDR1 and CDR2: SEHNR and FQNEAQ (reference sequence). CDR3 length equals 15 residues. In nucleotides, the CDR3 is TGTGCCAGCAGCTTGGGACTAGCGGGAGTAAATGAGCAGTTCTTC. It codes for CASSLGLAGVNEQFF.

The chain is built from TRBV6-6 and TRBJ2-3; 12 bases are a match to TRBD2. CDR1 is MNHNY and CDR2 is SVGAGI in the germline V gene (reference sequence). Trimming at V came to 7 bases and at J to 3 bases, leaving 5 bases not matched to a gene. The CDR3 has 15 residues. DNA of the CDR3: TGTGCCAGCAAGGGGACTAGCGGGTGGACAGATACGCAGTATTTT. Encoded protein: CASKGTSGWTDTQYF.

V gene TRBV11-3 combines with J gene TRBJ2-5; 9 nucleotides line up with TRBD1. J gave up 7 bases and V 4 bases, and 4 bases lay outside the gene matches. The CDR3 totals 13 residues. The V gene's germline CDR1 is SGHNT and CDR2 YENEEA. CDR3 bases: TGTGCCAGCAGCTCCGGGACAGGGAGGACCCAGTACTTC. Encoded protein: CASSSGTGRTQYF.

The CDR3 sequence: CASSLSSGRPYEQYF. The CDR3 region has the DNA TGTGCCAGCAGCTTATCTAGCGGGCGACCCTACGAGCAGTACTTC. The chain employs TRBV7-2 and TRBJ2-7, with 8 bases fitting TRBD2. V lost 2 bases to trimming and J lost 2 bases; unmatched junction nucleotides: 5. The CDR3 contains 15 residues. In germline, CDR1 is SGHTA, CDR2 FQGNSA.

This clone came up once. The rearrangement links TRBV7-2 to TRBJ2-5; 8 nucleotides match TRBD1. There are 14 residues in the CDR3. CDR1 is SGHTA, CDR2 FQGNSA, per germline. Trimming removed 1 base from V and 5 bases from J; junction bases left unmatched: 3. DNA for the CDR3: TGTGCCAGCAGCTTAGGGACAGGGAGGGAGACCCAGTACTTC. Translated, it gives CASSLGTGRETQYF. Full variable domain (remainder filled in from reference TRBV7-2 and TRBJ2-5): GAGVSQSPSNKVTEKGKDVELRCDPISGHTALYWYRQSLGQGLEFLIYFQGNSAPDKSGLPSDRFSAERTGGSVSTLTIQRTQQEDSAVYLCASSLGTGRETQYFGPGTRLLVL.

CDR3 sequence: CASRRDTPRNYGYTF. In DNA form, the CDR3 reads TGTGCCAGCAGGAGGGACACCCCAAGGAACTATGGCTACACCTTC. The V gene is TRBV7-9, the J gene TRBJ1-2; tentatively, D is TRBD1 (6 bases). Trimming stripped 6 bases from V and 2 bases from J, with 16 bases between. This CDR3 is 15 amino acids long. CDR1 and CDR2 from the germline V gene are SEHNR and FQNEAQ (reference sequence).

The chain recombines TRBV28 with TRBJ2-5; D might be TRBD1 (5 bases). In germline, CDR1 is MDHEN, CDR2 SYDVKM. Trimming removed 2 bases from V and 5 bases from J, with 9 bases in between. The CDR3 consists of 13 residues. CDR3 protein: CASSLANRETQYF. CDR3 in DNA: TGTGCCAGCAGTTTAGCGAACAGGGAGACCCAGTACTTC. Supplemented by reference TRBV28 and TRBJ2-5, the full variable domain reads DVKVTQSSRYLVKRTGEKVFLECVQDMDHENMFWYRQDPGLGLRLIYFSYDVKMKEKGDIPEGYSVSREKKERFSLILESASTNQTSMYLCASSLANRETQYFGPGTRLLVL.

This clone was seen only a few times. The chain is built from TRBV18 and TRBJ1-2; 8 positions match TRBD1. J gave up 5 bases and V 6 bases, and 5 bases lay outside the gene matches. The V gene's germline CDR1 is KGHSH and CDR2 LQKENI. This CDR3 contains 13 residues. The CDR3 sequence is CASSQDRGYGYTF. The CDR3 nucleotides are TGTGCCAGCTCTCAAGACAGGGGATATGGCTACACCTTC.

J is TRBJ2-5 and V is TRBV6-5; maybe TRBD1 (6 bases). CDR3 length: 13 amino acids. V lost 5 bases and J lost 6, with 13 bases in between. In germline, CDR1 is MNHEY, CDR2 SVGAGI. In DNA, the CDR3 is TGTGCCAGCAGTCGGGACACGGGGAAGACCCAGTACTTC. Translating it yields CASSRDTGKTQYF.

There are a few counts of this clone. The V gene is TRBV14, the J gene TRBJ2-7; the D gene is possibly TRBD1 (5 bases). This CDR3 is 15 amino acids long. Between the trimmed V and J ends, which lost 1 base and 5 bases, there was a span of 15 bases. CDR1 and CDR2 from the germline V gene are SGHDN and FVKESK. In nucleotides, the CDR3 is TGTGCCAGCAGCCAAGGGTCGACAGTACTTCACGAGCAGTACTTC. This sequence encodes CASSQGSTVLHEQYF.

The chain employs TRBV30 and TRBJ1-2; TRBD1 matches 9 bases. CDR3 length: 13 residues. The V gene's germline CDR1 is GTSNPN and CDR2 SVGIG (reference sequence). V dropped 0 bases and J dropped 11; count of bases not matched to a gene: 7. This CDR3 is CAWSVRGQGRYTF. DNA for the CDR3: TGTGCCTGGAGTGTACGGGGACAGGGTCGGTACACCTTC. Combining the CDR3 with reference TRBV30 and TRBJ1-2 gives the whole variable domain SQTIHQWPATLVQPVGSPLSLECTVEGTSNPNLYWYRQAAGRGLQLLFYSVGIGQISSEVPQNLSASRPQDRQFILSSKKLLLSDSGFYLCAWSVRGQGRYTFGSGTRLTVV.

This clone came up once. The chain couples TRBV7-2 to TRBJ2-7; 10 nucleotides line up with TRBD2. V was clipped by 4 bases and J by 6 bases; unmatched bases: 9. This CDR3 comprises 15 residues. Germline CDR1 SGHTA, CDR2 FQGNSA. CDR3 in amino acids: CASSYLAGAGFEQYF. The CDR3 DNA is TGTGCCAGCAGCTATCTAGCGGGGGCCGGGTTCGAGCAGTACTTC.

The rearrangement links TRBV30 to TRBJ2-3; D possibly corresponds to TRBD2 (6 bases). The CDR3 extends over 12 amino acids. Germline loops: CDR1 GTSNPN, CDR2 SVGIG (reference sequence). V was shortened by 2 bases and J by 5 bases, with 8 bases between the two germline ends. The chain's CDR3 is CAWSPGEDTQYF. DNA of the CDR3: TGTGCCTGGAGTCCGGGGGAAGATACGCAGTATTTT.

The rearrangement uses TRBV4-1 and TRBJ1-1; D is possibly TRBD1 (6 bases). Germline V gene sequence: CDR1 MGHRA, CDR2 YSYEKL. V was shortened by 4 bases and J by 1 base, with 13 bases between the two germline ends. This CDR3 is 15 amino acids long. CDR3 bases: TGCGCCAGCAGCCTTACTTCGACAGGGAACACTGAAGCTTTCTTT. Translation: CASSLTSTGNTEAFF.

This chain uses TRBV5-4 with TRBJ1-2; a weak D match, TRBD1 (5 bases). Trimming pared 4 bases from V and 3 bases from J, leaving 13 bases between. This CDR3 is built from 14 residues. CDR1 is SGHNT and CDR2 is YYREEE in the germline V gene (reference sequence). This CDR3 reads CASSPAGTYYGYTF. The CDR3 nucleotides read TGTGCCAGCAGCCCAGCCGGGACTTACTATGGCTACACCTTC.